This TCR beta chain is from a study of CD8+ T cells in alopecia areata listed by TCRdb under 2018. With regard to the full study: Treated patients were enrolled in an open-label pilot trial of oral tofacitinib, 5 to 10 mg twice daily, for moderate-to-severe alopecia areata. Patients received tofacitinib for 6 to 18 months and were then followed off drug for 6 months to check for delayed response and recurrence. In humans, TCRbeta sequencing was performed on scalp tissue and on sorted CD4+ and CD8+ peripheral blood T cells from healthy controls and from patients with patchy or totalis/universalis alopecia areata. immunoSEQ multiplex PCR using 35 Vbeta forward primers and 13 Jbeta reverse primers was used to amplify TCRbeta CDR3 regions. RNA was obtained with the PAXgene miRNA kit for fixed scalp, the miRNeasy kit for PBMCs, and the RNeasy kit for mouse skin. Biopsies were taken from tofacitinib-treated patients at baseline and again at 4 and 24 weeks into treatment, and several of those patients also had a later scalp biopsy. Clonality in the scalp was compared among normal scalp (n=4), patchy alopecia areata scalp (n=8), and alopecia totalis/universalis scalp (n=8). In both human patients and the C3H/HeJ mouse model, the study applied high-throughput TCRbeta sequencing to look at T cell clonal expansion in alopecia areata.

Libraries were constructed by the immunoSEQ multiplex PCR assay. RNA was extracted from all samples and reverse transcribed into cDNA as template for TCR sequencing. First-strand cDNA was synthesized with SuperScript III using a 2:1 mix of oligo-dT and random hexamers. A synthetic immune receptor repertoire was used to gauge amplification bias, and whatever bias remained was removed computationally. For the original study's pipeline: Raw reads were preprocessed for error removal, and CDR3 was defined according to IMGT conventions as running from the conserved cysteine to phenylalanine. Clonality was computed as 1 minus the Shannon entropy, with the entropy normalized by log2 of the number of productive unique TCRs. Scalp TCRbeta sequences were cross-referenced with sorted blood CD4 and CD8 repertoires so that the CD4 or CD8 identity of scalp clones could be inferred. Not all clones reach the TCRdb copy of this immuneACCESS table, which keeps in-frame sequences only. Checked studies attribute under half of the gap to unresolved V genes and leave the rest unexplained. For V, J and clone size, that table is used; D and trimming come from the DNA. For this sample there are 100,000 to 150,000 clones; approximately 48% appear just once. Of the sample, 18% is held by the ten largest clones.

What this sample's time point label stands for: baseline before oral tofacitinib. Lesional scalp punch biopsies and peripheral blood were collected from alopecia areata patients. After PBMCs were isolated by density centrifugation and stained for CD3, CD4 and CD8, a FACSAria was used to sort CD4+ and CD8+ T cells. The paper's findings and limits, for the study overall: Resident alphabeta T cells in normal human skin are also sequenced, complicating scalp TCR repertoire analysis, unlike mouse skin dominated by gammadelta T cells. Higher clonality and more expanded CD8+ clones were observed in lesional scalp than in normal scalp, particularly in alopecia totalis/universalis, a finding suggestive of antigenic drive. Shared TCR sequences between patients were less evident than in mice, which may be partly attributable to HLA diversity in the patient population.

The CDR3 holds 14 amino acids from the cysteine to the phenylalanine. Just the 42-base CDR3 DNA is kept, in frame starting at base 1. The junction carries 17 bases between V and J, which are trimmed by 7 bases and 1 base respectively. Looking up the germline V gene yields CDR1 SQVTM and CDR2 ANQGSEA. This clone was seen only a few times. Its antigen remains undetermined. Base qualities are not provided; no much larger clone lies one nucleotide away. The chain employs TRBV29-1 and TRBJ2-7; the D gene is perhaps TRBD2, on 7 matching bases. The source of this sequence is a human donor with alopecia areata. The input for sequencing was CD8+ T cells sorted from blood, taken at week 0. The DNA sequence reads TGCAGCGCCACGGAACGGGGGGCGTCCTACGAGCAGTACTTC. Its translation reads: CSATERGASYEQYF.